The 24 T cell receptor beta chains in this list originate from one sample, sequenced in a study of T cells expressing NK-cell markers. Following a re-call of the 5' RACE reads, TCRdb has one entry per CDR3 protein and lacks DNA. The table lists some 340,000 distinct CDR3 sequences. Sequencing used blood T cells: a sorted CD56 or NKG2C T cell subset, CD4+ or CD8+ T cells, or bulk PBMC T cells (not recorded which). These receptors were collected from a man aged 18-75 years in good health.

This sequence joins TRBV7-9 and TRBJ2-2; absent DNA, TCRdb's TRBD1 call cannot be checked. This CDR3 contains 16 residues. The germline V gene encodes CDR1 SEHNR and CDR2 FQNEAQ (reference sequence). Here the CDR3 reads CASSLTETGNTGELFF.

This chain uses TRBV5-1 with TRBJ1-1; TCRdb returns TRBD1, unconfirmable since there is no DNA. The length of the CDR3 is 14 residues. Germline lookup yields CDR1 SGHRS and CDR2 YFSETQ. The CDR3 is CASSRDRSFTEAFF.

The rearrangement joins TRBV6-5 to TRBJ2-6; with no DNA, the TCRdb D assignment of TRBD1 cannot be verified. Germline V lookup: CDR1 MNHEY, CDR2 SVGAGI. The CDR3 is 18 residues long. CDR3 region: CASSYSILRGDGANVLTF.

This chain's CDR3 is CASRGTAVTEAFF. The V gene is TRBV7-2, the J gene TRBJ1-1. Germline CDR1 SGHTA, CDR2 FQGNSA. The CDR3 has 13 amino acids.

This sequence joins TRBV6-2 or TRBV6-3 and TRBJ2-4; TCRdb gives TRBD2 as the D gene, but with no DNA this cannot be confirmed. The germline V gene encodes CDR1 MNHEY and CDR2 SVGEGT. This CDR3 has 15 amino acids. The CDR3 protein is CASSYSGGGPNIQYF.

The V gene is TRBV6-1, the J gene TRBJ2-7; TCRdb selects TRBD1, and the lack of DNA leaves this call unchecked. CDR1 MNHNS and CDR2 SASEGT come from the germline V gene. The CDR3 contains 13 residues. CDR3 sequence: CASRLGQGYEQYF.

This sequence joins TRBV20-1 and TRBJ1-5. Germline CDR1 and CDR2: DFQATT and SNEGSKA (reference sequence). The CDR3 runs to 13 residues. This CDR3 reads CSAGEDSNQPQHF.

The V gene is TRBV15, the J gene TRBJ2-7. This CDR3 spans 14 amino acids. The germline CDR1 and CDR2 sequences are LNHNV and YYDKDF (reference sequence). The CDR3: CATSRDRGLSEQYF.

The J gene is TRBJ2-3, the V gene TRBV6-5; the D call of TRBD1 rests on TCRdb alone, since no DNA is present to check it. Germline loops: CDR1 MNHEY, CDR2 SVGAGI. This CDR3 contains 15 residues. CDR3 amino acids: CASSYQGRGTDTQYF.

The chain is built from TRBV27 and TRBJ2-1; absent DNA, TCRdb's TRBD1 call cannot be checked. CDR1 is MNHEY and CDR2 is SMNVEV in the germline V gene (reference sequence). The CDR3 sequence is 15 residues long. CDR3 loop: CASTARGTIYNEQFF.

This chain connects TRBV24-1 to TRBJ2-1. This CDR3 has 13 amino acids. Germline V CDR1 and CDR2: KGHDR, SFDVKD. The CDR3: CATAKAGYNEQFF.

CDR3 sequence: CASSIYDNSPLHF. The rearrangement uses TRBV2 and TRBJ1-6. CDR1 is SNHLY and CDR2 is FYNNEI in the germline V gene. This CDR3 comprises 13 residues.

The chain joins TRBV20-1 to TRBJ1-5; TCRdb proposes TRBD1, but this gene call is untestable without DNA. The CDR3 extends over 16 amino acids. CDR1 DFQATT and CDR2 SNEGSKA come from the germline V gene (reference sequence). The CDR3: CSAWRSGGENNQPQHF.

The chain is built from TRBV12-3 or TRBV12-4 and TRBJ2-2. The CDR3 has 13 residues. The CDR3 sequence is CASSFRRTGELFF.

V and J are TRBV5-1 and TRBJ2-2; there is no DNA to check the TCRdb D call of TRBD2. The CDR3 is made up of 16 amino acids. The germline gives CDR1 SGHRS, CDR2 YFSETQ. This CDR3 is CASSPAGGLERGELFF.

The rearrangement uses TRBV6-1 and TRBJ2-2. The germline CDR1 and CDR2 sequences are MNHNS and SASEGT. This CDR3 region has 14 residues. The CDR3 protein is CASSDVGYTGELFF.

The J gene is TRBJ1-2, the V gene TRBV28; TCRdb's assignment of TRBD1 cannot be checked, as there is no DNA. The CDR3 covers 14 residues. Germline assignment: CDR1 MDHEN and CDR2 SYDVKM. CDR3 sequence reads: CASSKRQGRYGYTF.

The chain combines TRBV28 with TRBJ2-7; TCRdb indicates TRBD2, and absent DNA this call remains unverified. The germline gives CDR1 MDHEN, CDR2 SYDVKM. The CDR3 contains 14 residues. The CDR3 sequence is CASSFPSGAPRSYF.

The rearrangement uses TRBV7-2 and TRBJ1-1; the TCRdb D gene call, TRBD1, has no DNA to confirm it. CDR1 and CDR2 (germline): SGHTA, FQGNSA. The CDR3 is made up of 16 amino acids. The CDR3 region is CASSLGTGARTLEAFF.

The V gene is TRBV24-1, the J gene TRBJ2-7. The CDR3 has 11 amino acids. The germline V gene encodes CDR1 KGHDR and CDR2 SFDVKD. CDR3 residues: CATEYLGEQYF.

This sequence joins TRBV5-1 and TRBJ1-2; absent DNA, TCRdb's TRBD1 call cannot be checked. Looked up from germline, CDR1 is SGHRS and CDR2 is YFSETQ. The CDR3 has 18 residues. The CDR3 sequence is CASRRFRDRGRTQYGYTF.

V usage is TRBV18 and J usage is TRBJ2-7; no DNA is available, so the TRBD2 call from TCRdb remains unchecked. Germline loops: CDR1 KGHSH, CDR2 LQKENI. This CDR3 region has 14 residues. CDR3 sequence reads: CASSGRTKNYEQYF.

V usage is TRBV20-1 and J usage is TRBJ2-1. CDR3 length equals 12 residues. CDR1 and CDR2 from the germline V gene are DFQATT and SNEGSKA (reference sequence). This CDR3 reads CSANRLGFEQFF.

The chain carries TRBV2 and TRBJ2-2; the D call of TRBD1 rests on TCRdb alone, since no DNA is present to check it. Germline CDR1 and CDR2: SNHLY and FYNNEI. CDR3 length equals 16 residues. The CDR3 reads CASSEVGASQTGELFF.